The rows below give T cell receptor beta chains drawn from one sample of a study of blood T cell repertoires in COVID-19. The data were produced by immunoSEQ multiplex PCR, yet TCRdb's version contains in-frame clones alone and is incomplete. The sample shows 150,000 to 200,000 clones, around three quarters of them seen only once. The sequenced sample was peripheral blood. These receptors were taken from a man in his 60s with active or convalescent COVID-19. CDR3s include the opening cysteine and the closing phenylalanine or tryptophan.

V gene: TRBV29-1
J gene: TRBJ1-4
CDR3 protein: CSVATGSGEKLFF

V gene: TRBV19
J gene: TRBJ1-1
CDR3 protein: CASSPRGGEAFF

V gene: TRBV20-1
J gene: TRBJ2-3
CDR3 protein: CSARLTDTQYF

V gene: TRBV7-2
J gene: TRBJ2-1
CDR3 protein: CASRTKREGWSEQFF

V gene: TRBV28
J gene: TRBJ2-1
CDR3 protein: CASLRSGIYNEQFF

V gene: TRBV29-1
J gene: TRBJ2-1
CDR3 protein: CSVLGTSGTNEQFF

V gene: TRBV6-1
J gene: TRBJ2-7
CDR3 protein: CASSEHDRAYEQYF

V gene: TRBV19
J gene: TRBJ2-4
CDR3 protein: CASSGEAGTAQYF

V gene: TRBV11-2
J gene: TRBJ1-2
CDR3 protein: CASSLGTGSNYGYTF

V gene: TRBV6-4
J gene: TRBJ1-5
CDR3 protein: CASSDSGKEEGQGRTVGNQPQHF

V gene: TRBV4-3
J gene: TRBJ2-1
CDR3 protein: CASSHKMDVAGRRDSYNEQFF

V gene: TRBV28
J gene: TRBJ1-2
CDR3 protein: CASSTRGLGITNYGYTF

V gene: TRBV28
J gene: TRBJ1-6
CDR3 protein: CASSPLRYNSPLHF

V gene: TRBV5-6
J gene: TRBJ2-5
CDR3 protein: CASSLVGRQETQYF

V gene: TRBV19
J gene: TRBJ1-1
CDR3 protein: CASSIVMGHLNTEAFF

V gene: TRBV28
J gene: TRBJ2-3
CDR3 protein: CASRGGGSIDTQYF

V gene: TRBV19
J gene: TRBJ1-3
CDR3 protein: CASSIDRDRHSGNTIYF

V gene: TRBV7-2
J gene: TRBJ2-3
CDR3 protein: CASSFSLPPDTQYF

V gene: TRBV24-1
J gene: TRBJ2-1
CDR3 protein: CATSPKSSYNEQFF

V gene: TRBV4-1
J gene: TRBJ2-7
CDR3 protein: CASSPPRGTLAEQYF

V gene: TRBV7-2
J gene: TRBJ1-1
CDR3 protein: CASRSTGGTEAFF

V gene: TRBV12-3/TRBV12-4
J gene: TRBJ2-7
CDR3 protein: CASSFLYSYEQYF

V gene: TRBV5-1
J gene: TRBJ2-7
CDR3 protein: CASSPTEDSYEQYF

V gene: TRBV19
J gene: TRBJ2-2
CDR3 protein: CASSRDRDTGELFF

V gene: TRBV7-2
J gene: TRBJ2-5
CDR3 protein: CASSSYAGQETQYF

V gene: TRBV14
J gene: TRBJ2-7
CDR3 protein: CASSQAYEQYF

V gene: TRBV5-1
J gene: TRBJ2-2
CDR3 protein: CASSLAVNTGELFF

V gene: TRBV18
J gene: TRBJ2-5
CDR3 protein: CASSPRKETQYF

V gene: TRBV28
J gene: TRBJ1-2
CDR3 protein: CASSLGQHYGYTF

V gene: TRBV11-2
J gene: TRBJ2-1
CDR3 protein: CASSSLAGNYNEQFF

V gene: TRBV4-2
J gene: TRBJ2-7
CDR3 protein: CASSQATGMSSYEQYF

V gene: TRBV7-8
J gene: TRBJ1-1
CDR3 protein: CASSQGSGNTEAFF

V gene: TRBV6-2/TRBV6-3
J gene: TRBJ2-1
CDR3 protein: CASSYFGGGGEQFF

V gene: TRBV5-1
J gene: TRBJ2-7
CDR3 protein: CASSLGSSRGLGLAGKAGEGEQYF

V gene: TRBV10-3
J gene: TRBJ2-7
CDR3 protein: CAITAGGGYEQYF

V gene: TRBV9
J gene: TRBJ2-1
CDR3 protein: CASSARLAESNNEQFF

V gene: TRBV11-3
J gene: TRBJ2-3
CDR3 protein: CASSSSGISTDTQYF

V gene: TRBV11-2
J gene: TRBJ2-3
CDR3 protein: CASSFTGSSTDTQYF

V gene: TRBV11-2
J gene: TRBJ2-4
CDR3 protein: CASSSIVGGVAKNIQYF

V gene: TRBV19
J gene: TRBJ2-6
CDR3 protein: CASNAGQGSGANVLTF

V gene: TRBV5-1
J gene: TRBJ1-3
CDR3 protein: CASSLGSSSGNTIYF

V gene: TRBV19
J gene: TRBJ1-5
CDR3 protein: CASSITGGRGQPQHF

V gene: TRBV5-1
J gene: TRBJ2-2
CDR3 protein: CASSLGSGTGELFF

V gene: TRBV4-3
J gene: TRBJ2-7
CDR3 protein: CASSPKIRGSGQSYEQYF

V gene: TRBV12-3/TRBV12-4
J gene: TRBJ2-7
CDR3 protein: CASHRGGTYEQYF

V gene: TRBV5-5
J gene: TRBJ1-4
CDR3 protein: CASSFLRTENEKLFF

V gene: TRBV6-5
J gene: TRBJ1-2
CDR3 protein: CASSYRQANYGYTF

V gene: TRBV6-5
J gene: TRBJ2-1
CDR3 protein: CASSRNRGFTYGQFF